The 17 T cell receptor beta chains below were found in one sample sequenced in a study of beta chain features in type 1 diabetes. Sequenced material consisted of expressed TCRB transcripts (all of the isolated RNA was reverse transcribed). Measured with immunoSEQ multiplex PCR; TCRdb has only the in-frame clones, and not every one. The data contain hundreds of thousands of clones, roughly 30% of them singletons. Material for sequencing was naive CD4+ T cells from blood. Receptors originate from a man in his late teens or twenties in good health.

A few counts support this clone. DNA for the CDR3: TGTGCCAGCAGCATGAGGGGAGAGACCCAGTACTTC. Translation: CASSMRGETQYF. The rearrangement links TRBV7-2 to TRBJ2-5; possibly TRBD1 or TRBD2 for D (5 bases each). The CDR3 has 12 residues. Germline CDR1 reads SGHTA; CDR2 reads FQGNSA. The V and J ends lost 5 bases and 4 bases respectively, with 8 bases between them.

V gene TRBV7-9 combines with J gene TRBJ2-3; tentatively, D is TRBD2 (5 bases). V was trimmed by 1 base and J by 6 bases, leaving 8 bases between them. Germline V CDR1 and CDR2: SEHNR, FQNEAQ (reference sequence). The length of the CDR3 is 13 residues. The CDR3 coding sequence is TGTGCCAGCAGCTTAGAGAGGGCCGATACGCAGTATTTT. It codes for CASSLERADTQYF.

The gene calls are TRBV2 and TRBJ2-1; tentatively, D is TRBD1 (6 bases). CDR3 size: 16 residues. CDR1 and CDR2 from the germline V gene are SNHLY and FYNNEI. The germline V and J ends were trimmed by 2 bases and 2 bases, with 13 bases remaining between them. In nucleotides, the CDR3 is TGTGCCAGCAGTGAACTATCGGACAGAACCTACAATGAGCAGTTCTTC. As protein: CASSELSDRTYNEQFF.

This clone was seen a handful of times. The chain is built from TRBV30 and TRBJ2-2; no reliable D call. Looked up from germline, CDR1 is GTSNPN and CDR2 is SVGIG (reference sequence). The CDR3 runs 13 residues. Deletions cut 2 bases from V and 2 bases from J, with 6 bases between. CDR3 sequence: CAWSPDNTGELFF. The CDR3 DNA is TGTGCCTGGAGTCCAGACAACACCGGGGAGCTGTTTTTT. Filled out from reference TRBV30 and TRBJ2-2, the complete variable domain reads SQTIHQWPATLVQPVGSPLSLECTVEGTSNPNLYWYRQAAGRGLQLLFYSVGIGQISSEVPQNLSASRPQDRQFILSSKKLLLSDSGFYLCAWSPDNTGELFFGEGSRLTVL.

Of note for this clone: Other DNA sequences from this sample encode an identical CDR3 as well. V gene TRBV5-4 combines with J gene TRBJ2-3; D gene uncertain. The CDR3 spans 14 residues. Germline V gene data show CDR1 as SGHNT and CDR2 as YYREEE (reference sequence). V dropped 0 bases and J dropped 0 bases, with 5 bases sitting between them. The CDR3 reads CASSLALSTDTQYF. The DNA of the CDR3 is TGTGCCAGCAGCTTGGCACTTAGCACAGATACGCAGTATTTT.

In its sample, this clone was seen a few times. The chain employs TRBV10-3 and TRBJ2-7, with D maybe TRBD2 (5 bases). V was pared by 4 bases and J by 7 bases, with 8 bases between. CDR3 length: 11 amino acids. Germline V gives CDR1 ENHRY, CDR2 SYGVKD. The CDR3 sequence: CAISGPGEQYF. CDR3 sequence (DNA): TGTGCCATCAGTGGACCGGGGGAGCAGTACTTC.

This clone was observed a handful of times. V is TRBV29-1 and J is TRBJ2-7, with 12 bases matching TRBD2. This CDR3 spans 13 amino acids. The ends lost 6 bases at V and 3 bases at J; junction bases unmatched: 3. Germline CDR1 SQVTM, CDR2 ANQGSEA. The CDR3 region is CSVRTSGVYEQYF. The CDR3 DNA reads as TGCAGCGTCCGGACTAGCGGGGTCTACGAGCAGTACTTC.

There are a few counts of this clone. The chain joins TRBV29-1 to TRBJ2-7, with 13 nucleotides matching TRBD2. This CDR3 comprises 15 residues. The V and J ends lost 6 bases and 7 bases, in that order; junction bases with no gene match: 12. Germline CDR1 reads SQVTM; CDR2 reads ANQGSEA. The CDR3 loop is CSVVGTSGTYLEQYF. The DNA for the CDR3 is TGCAGCGTCGTAGGGACTAGCGGGACCTACTTAGAGCAGTACTTC.

This clone was counted a few times. The chain combines TRBV28 with TRBJ2-3, with TRBD2 matching over 10 bases. V was pared by 6 bases and J by 5 bases, with 11 bases of the junction left unmatched. Germline loops: CDR1 MDHEN, CDR2 SYDVKM. There are 16 residues in the CDR3. The CDR3 DNA sequence: TGTGCCAGCAGCCCCTCTCTAGCGGGAGTAGGAGATACGCAGTATTTT. This gives the protein CASSPSLAGVGDTQYF.

This chain connects TRBV9 to TRBJ2-5, with D possibly matching TRBD2 (5 bases). The length of the CDR3 is 14 residues. Trimming took 3 bases from V and 5 from J, leaving 14 bases between them. Germline loops: CDR1 SGDLS, CDR2 YYNGEE. This CDR3 reads CASSAPGRGETQYF. Written as DNA, the CDR3 is TGTGCCAGCAGCGCTCCGGGCCGAGGGGAGACCCAGTACTTC.

V usage is TRBV30 and J usage is TRBJ2-5; the D is unclear. V lost 3 bases, J lost 5 bases, and 13 bases lay in between. Germline CDR1 GTSNPN, CDR2 SVGIG (reference sequence). The CDR3 loop spans 13 amino acids. The CDR3, as DNA: TGTGCCTGGAGCCGCGGTATCGGCGAGACCCAGTACTTC. Translated: CAWSRGIGETQYF.

The chain recombines TRBV6-1 with TRBJ2-3, with TRBD2 matching over 7 bases. The CDR3 sequence is 14 residues long. V was clipped by 3 bases and J by 6 bases; unmatched bases: 6. The germline V gene encodes CDR1 MNHNS and CDR2 SASEGT. CDR3 sequence (DNA): TGTGCCAGCAGTGACGGACTAGTGCCCGATACGCAGTATTTT. It specifies CASSDGLVPDTQYF.

This chain joins TRBV15 and TRBJ2-3, with a tentative D call TRBD2 (5 bases). The V and J ends lost 3 bases and 0 bases respectively, with 16 bases between them. This CDR3 contains 17 residues. Germline V gene lookup returns CDR1 LNHNV and CDR2 YYDKDF (reference sequence). Here the CDR3 reads CATSRGEGRLSTDTQYF. The DNA for the CDR3 is TGTGCCACCAGCAGGGGAGAGGGCAGGTTAAGCACAGATACGCAGTATTTT.

This chain links TRBV28 with TRBJ2-5; D is perhaps TRBD1 (6 bases). The ends were cut back, 3 bases at V and 5 bases at J, with 16 bases in the middle. CDR1 MDHEN and CDR2 SYDVKM come from the germline V gene. The CDR3 has 15 amino acids. This chain's CDR3 is CASSFRGQATETQYF. CDR3 coding DNA: TGTGCCAGCAGTTTCAGGGGCCAGGCAACTGAGACCCAGTACTTC.

The genes are TRBV5-4 and TRBJ2-7, with 7 positions matching TRBD2. CDR3 length equals 16 residues. The V gene's germline CDR1 is SGHNT and CDR2 YYREEE (reference sequence). V gave up 4 bases and J gave up 6 bases; unmatched junction bases: 16. This CDR3 reads CASSRPGLVSGREQYF. As DNA, the CDR3 is TGTGCCAGCAGCAGACCAGGACTAGTGTCAGGGCGCGAGCAGTACTTC.

This clone was found a few times. This chain connects TRBV30 to TRBJ2-3; TRBD2 matches 12 bases. V gave up 0 bases and J gave up 2 bases; unmatched junction bases: 3. The CDR3 runs 16 residues. CDR1 and CDR2 (germline): GTSNPN, SVGIG (reference sequence). CDR3 amino acids: CAWSVRTSGNTDTQYF. In DNA form, the CDR3 reads TGTGCCTGGAGTGTAAGGACTAGCGGGAACACAGATACGCAGTATTTT.

The chain recombines TRBV5-4 with TRBJ2-3; 9 nucleotides line up with TRBD1. V was clipped by 4 bases and J by 4 bases; unmatched bases: 7. The CDR3 spans 15 residues. Germline V lookup: CDR1 SGHNT, CDR2 YYREEE (reference sequence). The CDR3 is CASSRGQGVADTQYF. CDR3 in DNA: TGTGCCAGCAGCAGGGGACAGGGAGTCGCAGATACGCAGTATTTT.